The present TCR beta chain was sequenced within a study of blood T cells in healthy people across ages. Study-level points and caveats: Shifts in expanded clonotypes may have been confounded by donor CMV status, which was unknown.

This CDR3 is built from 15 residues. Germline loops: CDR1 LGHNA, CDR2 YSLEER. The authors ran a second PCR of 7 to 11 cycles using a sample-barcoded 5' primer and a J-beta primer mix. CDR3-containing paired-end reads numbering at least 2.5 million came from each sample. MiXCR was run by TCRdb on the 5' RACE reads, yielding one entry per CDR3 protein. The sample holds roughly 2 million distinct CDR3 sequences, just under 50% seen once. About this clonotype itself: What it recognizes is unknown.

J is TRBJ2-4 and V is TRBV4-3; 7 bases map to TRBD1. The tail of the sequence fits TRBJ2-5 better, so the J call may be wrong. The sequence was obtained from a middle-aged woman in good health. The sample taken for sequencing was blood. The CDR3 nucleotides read TGCGCCAGCAGCCAAGCGGGACAGTCTCAAGAGACCCAGTACTTC. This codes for CASSQAGQSQETQYF.